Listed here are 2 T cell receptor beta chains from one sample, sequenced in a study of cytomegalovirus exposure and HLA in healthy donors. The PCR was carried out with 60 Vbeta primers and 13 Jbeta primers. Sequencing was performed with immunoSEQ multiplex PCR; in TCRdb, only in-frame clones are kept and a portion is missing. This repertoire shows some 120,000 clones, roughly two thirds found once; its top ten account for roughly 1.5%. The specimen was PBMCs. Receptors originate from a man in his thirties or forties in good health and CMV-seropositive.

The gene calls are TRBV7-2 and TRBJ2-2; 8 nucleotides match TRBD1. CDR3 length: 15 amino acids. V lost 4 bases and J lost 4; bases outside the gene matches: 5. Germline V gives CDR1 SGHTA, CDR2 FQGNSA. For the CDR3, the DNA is TGTGCCAGCAGCTCGGACAGGGCGGGCACCGGGGAGCTGTTTTTT. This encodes CASSSDRAGTGELFF.

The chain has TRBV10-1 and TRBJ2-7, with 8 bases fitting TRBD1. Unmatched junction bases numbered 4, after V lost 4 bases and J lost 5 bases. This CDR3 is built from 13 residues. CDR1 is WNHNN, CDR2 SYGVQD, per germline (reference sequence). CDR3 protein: CASSATGEHEQYF. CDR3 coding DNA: TGCGCCAGCAGTGCGACAGGGGAACACGAGCAGTACTTC.